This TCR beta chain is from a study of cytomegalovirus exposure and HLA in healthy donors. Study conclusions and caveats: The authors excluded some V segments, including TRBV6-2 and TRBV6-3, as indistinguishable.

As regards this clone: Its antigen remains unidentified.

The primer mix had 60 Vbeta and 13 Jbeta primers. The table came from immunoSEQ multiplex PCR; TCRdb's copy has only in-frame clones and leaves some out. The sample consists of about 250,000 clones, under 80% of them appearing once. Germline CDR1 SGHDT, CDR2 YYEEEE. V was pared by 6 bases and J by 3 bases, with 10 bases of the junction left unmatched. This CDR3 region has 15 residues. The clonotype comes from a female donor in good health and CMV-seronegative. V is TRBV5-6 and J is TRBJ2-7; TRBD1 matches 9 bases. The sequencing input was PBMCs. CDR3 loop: CASMSWGTGHYEQYF. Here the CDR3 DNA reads TGTGCCAGCATGAGTTGGGGGACAGGGCACTACGAGCAGTACTTC.